This T cell receptor beta chain stems from a study of OX40 agonist ivuxolimab in advanced cancers. CDR1 is LNHNV and CDR2 is YYDKDF in the germline V gene (reference sequence). The CDR3 is 23 amino acids. Unmatched junction bases numbered 22, after V lost 0 bases and J lost 0 bases. The study sampled blood at baseline, cycle 4 day 1, and cycle 7 day 1. The protocol was immunoSEQ multiplex PCR, while the TCRdb copy is restricted to in-frame clones and leaves out a portion. Of under 80,000 clones in the sample, 85% to 95% are singletons; the top ten hold about 6.4%. This receptor was identified in an adult with an advanced solid tumor such as melanoma, head and neck, liver or kidney cancer. V gene TRBV15 combines with J gene TRBJ2-1, with TRBD2 matching over 8 bases. The material was CD4+ or CD8+ T cells sorted from blood, obtained in a trial of the OX40 agonist ivuxolimab. The CDR3 DNA reads TGTGCCACCAGCAGAGATCGGCGGAGGGAAGGACACTATAGCGGGAACTCCTACAATGAGCAGTTCTTC. It is translated as CATSRDRRREGHYSGNSYNEQFF.